This T cell receptor beta chain was sequenced in a study of blood T cell repertoires in COVID-19. The overall study: COVID-19 samples from acute and convalescent phases originated in the United States, Italy and Spain. From T cells, B-cell-depleted T cells, or PBMCs came the material, which was cDNA or gDNA.

This clone was recorded only once. One end of the junction is discordant with germline, which a read error may explain. The CDR3 sequence is 15 residues long. Germline lookup yields CDR1 SSHAT and CDR2 FNYEAQ (reference sequence). Original processing methods: Amplified reference gene primers provided the basis for estimating nucleated cell counts. The protocol was immunoSEQ multiplex PCR, while the TCRdb copy is restricted to in-frame clones and leaves out a portion. V and J calls and clone size come straight from that table; D and trimming were deduced from the DNA. Of under 300,000 clones listed, 89% were seen once; the top ten hold roughly 2.1%.

This TCR was recovered from a man aged 45-60 years with acute or convalescent COVID-19. V is TRBV7-7 and J is TRBJ2-2, with a weak D call TRBD2 (5 bases). Sample: peripheral blood. The CDR3 bases are TGTGCTAGCAGCTTATCGACCGGGGACACCGGGGAGCTGTTTTTT. Translating gives CASSLSTGDTGELFF.